This T cell receptor (beta chain) was recorded in a study of shared clonotypes between healthy human individuals (dated by TCRdb to about 2020). Study-level background: The cohort included three men and a couple of women between 18 and 49 years of age. Between about 0.9 and 10 billion PBMCs per donor were obtained by leukapheresis. To estimate repertoire size and how much clonotype sharing occurs between individuals, the study deeply sequenced the blood TCR repertoires of roughly 5 healthy adults. For each donor, CD4 naive and CD4 memory were each run on three plates, CD8 naive on two plates, and CD8 memory on one plate. To increase sequencing depth and limit assay-specific biases, TCR repertoire library preparation and sequencing were carried out by different laboratories using diverse techniques. The study at large found these results: Even with the large sequencing depth, rarefaction of the sorted-subset datasets indicated that sequencing was incomplete. Clonotypes shared by all four sorted-subset donors showed higher generation probabilities than non-shared clonotypes. Approximately 4.8% of naive CD4, 3.5% of naive CD8, roughly 2.4% of memory CD4, and approximately 0.4% of memory CD8 clonotypes were shared across a few donors. The genetic and exposure-history diversity represented was limited by the small number of donors. Larger estimated clonotype richness was generally found for naive subsets than for memory subsets. Based on pairwise subsampling, the degree of clonotype sharing among donors was expected to be affected by sequencing depth. Only blood was sampled, and tissue TCR repertoires likely differ from those in blood.

Using the deep immunoSEQ assay, TCR CDR3 regions were amplified from genomic DNA by multiplex PCR. Extracted genomic DNA from each cell subset was distributed evenly across all wells of several immunoSEQ 96-well plates, and each plate was treated as a replicate. For sorted subsets, around 200 ng genomic DNA, equal to some 28,000 T cell genomes, was loaded into each replicate PCR. Purified libraries were measured with a Qubit 3.0 fluorometer, size-checked on a Bioanalyzer 2100, and measured again with the KAPA Library Quantification kit. A separate single-read 150-cycle Illumina NextSeq 550 flow cell was used to sequence each immunoSEQ 96-well plate. Turning to the authors' computational methods: The immunoSEQ output contained only junctional sequences without quality scores, so filtering could not match that applied to full-length reads. To assign V/J genes and CDR3, sequences were annotated using PyIR, a Python wrapper for IgBLAST v1.9, with IMGT germline references. Reads were removed for weak V/J assignments (E-value above 1e-6), missing CDR3, stop codons, out-of-frame junctions, or ambiguous translated residues. V3J clonotypes were defined as sequences sharing an identical inferred V gene, J gene, and CDR3 amino acid sequence. Percentage overlap between repertoires was computed as shared unique clonotypes divided by the size of the smaller repertoire. Three approaches were used to assess repertoire richness: RTK rarefaction, the Chao1 estimator, and Recon v2.1 estimates of unobserved clonotypes. Generation probabilities for all TCRbeta clonotypes obtained by the gDNA method from a handful of donors were computed using OLGA. TCRdb stores this immuneACCESS table with in-frame sequences only. Part of the clones is absent; in the studies checked, under half of the shortfall reflects unresolved V genes, and no reason is known for the rest. V and J calls and clone size are copied from that table; D and trimming were computed from the DNA. The sample table lists 2 million to 2.5 million clones, 93% of them with a count of one. Jointly, the top ten make up more than 0.35% of the sample.

Donors were healthy HIV-negative adults with no recently reported acute infections or vaccinations. Only Caucasian adults living in Nashville, Tennessee, USA were represented among the donors. CD4+ T cells were enriched by magnetic negative selection, after which naive cells were positively selected on CD45RA and the negative fraction was taken as the memory subset. Blood was collected by leukapheresis, and PBMCs were isolated by Ficoll-Histopaque density gradient centrifugation and then cryopreserved in liquid nitrogen vapor phase. Analytical flow cytometry was used to check the purity and quantity of each magnetically sorted T cell population. From each sorted fraction, genomic DNA was isolated and quantified by UV absorbance on a Nanodrop 2000c. This clone was found once. The antigen it binds to is not known. Per-nucleotide qualities are absent, and no much larger clonotype sits a single base away.

The sequenced sample consisted of naive CD4+ T cells from PBMCs. According to the study, the label for this sample's cell subset or site signals: CD45RA+ positively selected. The clonotype was recovered from a man younger than 35 in good health. Some clones in this sample may be carry-over from other donors' samples.

Read as DNA, the sequence is TGTGCCAGCAGCCGAAACGGGTTAGCGAGGGATGAGCAGTTCTTC. This codes for CASSRNGLARDEQFF. This receptor chain uses TRBV4-2 and TRBJ2-1, and TRBD2 may be the D gene, going by 5 matching bases. Including cysteine and phenylalanine, the CDR3 has 15 amino acids. Left in the record is the CDR3 DNA by itself, 45 bases read in frame from the first base. Between the V and J ends, shortened by 4 bases and 8 bases respectively, the junction contains 18 bases. For CDR1 and CDR2, the germline V gene lists LGHNA and YNFKEQ.